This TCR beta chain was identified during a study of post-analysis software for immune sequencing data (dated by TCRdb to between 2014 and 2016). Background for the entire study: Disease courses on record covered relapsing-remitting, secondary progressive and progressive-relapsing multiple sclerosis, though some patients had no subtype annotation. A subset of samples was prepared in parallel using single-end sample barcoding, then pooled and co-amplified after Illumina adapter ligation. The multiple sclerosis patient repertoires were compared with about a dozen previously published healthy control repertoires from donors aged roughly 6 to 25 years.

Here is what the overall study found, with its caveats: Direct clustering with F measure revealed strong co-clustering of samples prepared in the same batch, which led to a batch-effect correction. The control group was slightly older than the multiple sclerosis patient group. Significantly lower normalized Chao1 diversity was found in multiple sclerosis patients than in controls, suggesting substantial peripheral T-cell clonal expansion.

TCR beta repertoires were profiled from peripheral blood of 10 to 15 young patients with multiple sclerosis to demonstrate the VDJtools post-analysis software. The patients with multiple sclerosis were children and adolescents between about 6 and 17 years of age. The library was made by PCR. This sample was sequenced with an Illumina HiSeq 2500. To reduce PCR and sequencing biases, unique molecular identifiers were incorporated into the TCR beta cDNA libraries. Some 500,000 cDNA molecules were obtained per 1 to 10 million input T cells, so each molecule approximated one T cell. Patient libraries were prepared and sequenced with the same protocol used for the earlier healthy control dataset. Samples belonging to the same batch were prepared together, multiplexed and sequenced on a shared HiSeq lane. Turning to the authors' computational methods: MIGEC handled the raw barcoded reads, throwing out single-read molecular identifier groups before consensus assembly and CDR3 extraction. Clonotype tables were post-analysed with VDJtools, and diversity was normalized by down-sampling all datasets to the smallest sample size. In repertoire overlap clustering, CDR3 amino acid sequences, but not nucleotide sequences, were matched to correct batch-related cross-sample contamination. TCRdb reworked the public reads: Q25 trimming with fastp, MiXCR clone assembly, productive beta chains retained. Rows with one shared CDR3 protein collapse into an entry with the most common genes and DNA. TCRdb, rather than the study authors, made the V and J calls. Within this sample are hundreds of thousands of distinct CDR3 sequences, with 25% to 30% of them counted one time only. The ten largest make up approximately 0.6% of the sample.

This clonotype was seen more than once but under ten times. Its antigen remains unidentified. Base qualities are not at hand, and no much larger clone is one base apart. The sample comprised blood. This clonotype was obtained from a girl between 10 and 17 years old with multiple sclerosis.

The CDR3 region has the sequence CRAPGGVDTQYF. The nucleotide sequence is given as TGCAGGGCCCCCGGGGGGGTGGATACGCAGTATTTT. The sequence is built from TRBV20-1 and TRBJ2-3, and TRBD2 matches 8 of the central bases. The germline V gene (reference sequence) specifies DFQATT as CDR1 and SNEGSKA as CDR2. Including cysteine and phenylalanine, the CDR3 has 12 amino acids. The DNA shown is the 36-base CDR3, in frame from base 1.